This TCR beta chain was recovered during a study of cytomegalovirus exposure and HLA in healthy donors (dated by TCRdb to between 2016 and 2019). In terms of the full investigation: According to a later analysis, the 120 or so validation repertoires were produced on the same platform as the 666 repertoires of the first cohort. Besides the first cohort of approximately 670 subjects, a separate validation cohort made up of around 120 different subjects was used. To predict cytomegalovirus infection status, the study combined high-throughput TCR immunosequencing, statistical association of individual TCRs with disease status, and machine learning. The study aimed to test whether cataloging public T cell receptors could reveal signatures of past pathogen exposure. On the study overall, not on this receptor specifically: In vitro tests confirmed that three of the cytomegalovirus-associated TCR beta chains recognize cytomegalovirus antigens. Most TCR sequences were observed very rarely across donors, whereas some public TCRs were present in many individuals. A total of 164 TCR beta chains were listed by the study as associated with cytomegalovirus. A later analysis had no HLA typing for the validation cohort, so co-occurrence there was scored across all 110 or so repertoires. A later analysis found that TCRs clustered in the first cohort also tended to co-occur in the 120 validation repertoires, with 94% of cluster scores above 0. The classifier was reported to diagnose cytomegalovirus status with high specificity and sensitivity in both the original and validation cohorts. According to the authors, the approach could potentially be generalized to other disease states and immunological phenotypes.

The donors were included in the validation cohort of approximately 120 subjects, a group kept apart from the roughly 670-subject first cohort. Library preparation was by the immunoSEQ multiplex PCR assay. The authors' analysis ran thus. A statistical classification framework was built to diagnose cytomegalovirus status from the catalog of TCR beta chain sequences. TCRdb mirrors the immuneACCESS table, restricted to in-frame sequences. Some clones are absent from its copies; in checked studies, under half trace to an unresolved V gene, and the reason for the others is unknown. V, J and clone size derive from that table, while D and trimming were established from the DNA sequence. The sample table holds 250,000 to 350,000 clones, of which approximately 90% were seen once. The top ten hold under 0.85% of the sample. On this clone: Its antigen is still unknown. Base quality data are lacking; no much larger clone is found one base away.

Reading from cysteine to phenylalanine, the CDR3 counts 17 amino acids. Just the 51-base CDR3 DNA is kept, in frame starting at base 1. CDR1 and CDR2, looked up from the germline V gene, are SGHTA and FQGTGA. Trimming takes 5 bases off V and 2 bases off J; junction bases not matched to a gene: 5. Sequencing was done on a sample of PBMCs. The origin of this receptor is a woman aged 18-29 years in good health and CMV-seronegative. The chain uses TRBV7-3 and TRBJ2-5, with 16 junctional bases fitting TRBD2. The DNA sequence is as follows: TGTGCCAGCAGCATGGGACTAGCGGGAGGGTGGCAAGAGACCCAGTACTTC. It is translated as CASSMGLAGGWQETQYF.